These 30 T cell receptor beta chains originate from one sample sequenced in a study of blood T cell repertoires in COVID-19. The repertoire was sequenced with immunoSEQ multiplex PCR; TCRdb's copy has only in-frame clones and lacks some. The sample yields about 220,000 clones, about 85% seen once. Sequenced: peripheral blood. These receptors were obtained from a man aged 45-65 years who had recovered from COVID-19.

The rearrangement links TRBV3-1 (or the pseudogene TRBV3-2) to TRBJ1-2; the match to TRBD1 covers 7 bases. The CDR3 sequence is 15 residues long. Germline values: CDR1 LGHDT, CDR2 YNNKEL (reference sequence). Losses at the gene ends were 1 base for V and 0 bases for J; bases not matched to a gene: 2. The CDR3 reads CASSQAGTANYGYTF. Here the CDR3 DNA reads TGTGCCAGCAGCCAAGCCGGGACAGCTAACTATGGCTACACCTTC.

This chain joins TRBV27 and TRBJ2-3, with D perhaps matching TRBD2 (6 bases). V dropped 8 bases and J dropped 7 bases, with 16 bases sitting between them. The CDR3 is 13 amino acids. The germline gives CDR1 MNHEY, CDR2 SMNVEV (reference sequence). CDR3 DNA: TGTGCCAGCCGACCTATGGGGGGAAATACGCAGTATTTT. Its translation: CASRPMGGNTQYF.

The chain is built from TRBV28 and TRBJ1-4; D is undetermined. Trimming removed 3 bases at V and 0 bases at J, with 5 bases between. Germline V gene data show CDR1 as MDHEN and CDR2 as SYDVKM. The CDR3 contains 14 residues. The CDR3 here is CASSFPATNEKLFF. CDR3 coding DNA: TGTGCCAGCAGTTTTCCAGCAACTAATGAAAAACTGTTTTTT.

This rearrangement joins TRBV6-5 to TRBJ2-7, with D possibly matching TRBD2 (6 bases). The germline V gene encodes CDR1 MNHEY and CDR2 SVGAGI. This CDR3 is 13 amino acids long. Between the trimmed V and J ends, which lost 2 bases and 5 bases, there was a span of 10 bases. This CDR3 is CASSYGGVHEQYF. CDR3 DNA sequence: TGTGCCAGCAGTTACGGCGGGGTCCACGAGCAGTACTTC.

The chain combines TRBV28 with TRBJ1-2; 8 bases agree with TRBD1. The CDR3 is made up of 15 amino acids. J was trimmed by 1 base and V by 6 bases; bases with no gene match: 7. Germline CDR1 MDHEN, CDR2 SYDVKM. In DNA, the CDR3 is TGTGCCAGCAGGATAAGGACAGGGAGTAACTATGGCTACACCTTC. Amino acid sequence: CASRIRTGSNYGYTF.

This sequence joins TRBV19 and TRBJ2-1; 12 bases map to TRBD2. The ends lost 5 bases at V and 15 bases at J; junction bases unmatched: 8. The CDR3 is 13 amino acids. CDR1 and CDR2 (germline): LNHDA, SQIVND (reference sequence). CDR3 protein: CASSATSGSLRFF. CDR3 DNA sequence: TGTGCCAGTAGTGCGACTAGCGGGAGTCTTCGGTTCTTC.

V usage is TRBV7-9 and J usage is TRBJ2-7; TRBD2 matches 10 bases. Unmatched junction bases numbered 4, after V lost 0 bases and J lost 2 bases. Per the germline V gene, CDR1 is SEHNR and CDR2 is FQNEAQ (reference sequence). The CDR3 spans 16 residues. CDR3 residues: CASSLAGLAWTYEQYF. In DNA form, the CDR3 reads TGTGCCAGCAGCTTAGCGGGACTAGCGTGGACCTACGAGCAGTACTTC.

The chain employs TRBV11-2 and TRBJ1-1, with D perhaps matching TRBD1 (5 bases). Germline V gives CDR1 SGHAT, CDR2 FQNNGV. The CDR3 contains 16 residues. The ends were cut back, 5 bases at V and 3 bases at J, with 19 bases in the middle. The CDR3 is CASSLNFNTGDTEAFF. Written as DNA, the CDR3 is TGTGCCAGCAGCCTTAACTTCAACACAGGAGACACTGAAGCTTTCTTT. The whole variable domain, filled in from reference TRBV11-2 and TRBJ1-1, reads EAGVAQSPRYKIIEKRQSVAFWCNPISGHATLYWYQQILGQGPKLLIQFQNNGVVDDSQLPKDRFSAERLKGVDSTLKIQPAKLEDSAVYLCASSLNFNTGDTEAFFGQGTRLTVV.

V is TRBV5-1 and J is TRBJ1-1; D is possibly TRBD1 (5 bases). Between the trimmed V and J ends, which lost 3 bases and 6 bases, there was a span of 15 bases. CDR3 length equals 14 residues. In germline, CDR1 is SGHRS, CDR2 YFSETQ. CDR3 in amino acids: CASSSGPPGAEAFF. The CDR3 DNA reads as TGCGCCAGCAGCTCCGGGCCTCCGGGGGCTGAAGCTTTCTTT.

The CDR3: CASSTPGRIYEQYF. The CDR3 region has the DNA TGTGCCAGCAGTACCCCAGGAAGGATCTACGAGCAGTACTTC. The chain is built from TRBV28 and TRBJ2-7; D is unresolved. V was shortened by 5 bases and J by 3 bases, with 14 bases between the two germline ends. The CDR3 runs 14 residues. Germline V lookup: CDR1 MDHEN, CDR2 SYDVKM.

The rearrangement links TRBV10-1 to TRBJ2-6; D unresolved. Germline V CDR1 and CDR2: WNHNN, SYGVQD (reference sequence). V was pared by 8 bases and J by 2 bases, with 13 bases between. The CDR3 contains 15 residues. The CDR3 sequence is CASGSGGAGANVLTF. As DNA, the CDR3 is TGCGCCAGCGGCTCCGGTGGAGCTGGGGCCAACGTCCTGACTTTC.

The rearrangement links TRBV4-1 to TRBJ2-7; 14 positions match TRBD2. CDR3 size: 19 residues. The V gene end was trimmed by 0 bases and the J gene end by 5 bases; junction bases not matched to a gene: 12. CDR1 and CDR2 from the germline V gene are MGHRA and YSYEKL. The CDR3 DNA reads as TGCGCCAGCAGCCAAGATATAGGACTAGCGGGAGGTCGAATCGACGAGCAGTACTTC. This codes for CASSQDIGLAGGRIDEQYF.

This chain links TRBV6-5 with TRBJ2-7; maybe TRBD1 (6 bases). V lost 6 bases, J lost 4 bases, and 19 bases lay in between. The CDR3 sequence is 15 residues long. Germline V gene data show CDR1 as MNHEY and CDR2 as SVGAGI. The CDR3 spells CASRKTGLLFYEQYF. CDR3 nucleotide sequence: TGTGCCAGCAGGAAGACAGGCCTACTGTTTTACGAGCAGTACTTC.

The V call is TRBV6-5, the J call TRBJ2-7; 11 bases are shared with TRBD2. The CDR3 has 15 amino acids. V lost 2 bases and J lost 5; bases outside the gene matches: 5. CDR1 is MNHEY and CDR2 is SVGAGI in the germline V gene. The CDR3 region has the DNA TGTGCCAGCAGTTACGCTAGCGGGAGGTCCCACGAGCAGTACTTC. Protein product: CASSYASGRSHEQYF.

The rearrangement joins TRBV18 to TRBJ2-2, with TRBD2 matching over 9 bases. The CDR3 contains 16 residues. Germline assignment: CDR1 KGHSH and CDR2 LQKENI. V was clipped by 2 bases and J by 6 bases; unmatched bases: 7. The CDR3 loop is CASSPYTGLASGELFF. As DNA, the CDR3 is TGTGCCAGCTCACCATACACGGGACTAGCCTCCGGGGAGCTGTTTTTT.

The chain couples TRBV6-6 to TRBJ1-5, with D hard to call. This CDR3 spans 12 amino acids. Germline CDR1 reads MNHNY; CDR2 reads SVGAGI (reference sequence). The V end lost 5 bases, the J end lost 1 base, and 3 bases lay between the germline ends. CDR3 nucleotides: TGTGCCAGCAGTGAGAGCAATCAGCCCCAGCATTTT. Protein sequence: CASSESNQPQHF.

J is TRBJ1-1 and V is TRBV3-1 (or the pseudogene TRBV3-2); 9 bases line up with TRBD1. Unmatched junction bases numbered 5, after V lost 0 bases and J lost 3 bases. Germline assignment: CDR1 LGHDT and CDR2 YNNKEL (reference sequence). The CDR3 runs 16 residues. The CDR3 bases are TGTGCCAGCAGCCAAGAGGGGACAGGGTTCGACACTGAAGCTTTCTTT. Translation gives CASSQEGTGFDTEAFF.

The chain uses TRBV28 and TRBJ2-2; 10 positions agree with TRBD2. The CDR3 length is 15 residues. From germline, CDR1 is MDHEN and CDR2 SYDVKM. Losses at the gene ends were 8 bases for V and 4 bases for J; bases not matched to a gene: 7. The CDR3 sequence: CASRLAGGGTGELFF. CDR3 nucleotides: TGTGCCAGCCGACTAGCGGGCGGTGGCACCGGGGAGCTGTTTTTT.

CDR3 DNA: TGTGCCACCAGTGATCCAACCGGACAGGCGACCTACAATGAGCAGTTCTTC. Amino acid sequence: CATSDPTGQATYNEQFF. This rearrangement joins TRBV24-1 to TRBJ2-1; 7 positions agree with TRBD1. CDR3 size: 17 residues. J lost 2 bases, V lost 3 bases, and 9 bases had no gene match. Germline V gene sequence: CDR1 KGHDR, CDR2 SFDVKD.

The gene calls are TRBV4-2 and TRBJ1-5; D remains unclear. CDR3 length: 15 residues. Trimming removed 0 bases from V and 1 base from J, with 7 bases in between. The germline gives CDR1 LGHNA, CDR2 YNFKEQ. The CDR3: CASSQEEGSNQPQHF. The CDR3 coding sequence is TGTGCCAGCAGCCAAGAGGAGGGAAGCAATCAGCCCCAGCATTTT.

This clone appeared once. V usage is TRBV5-1 and J usage is TRBJ1-6; D unclear. Germline lookup yields CDR1 SGHRS and CDR2 YFSETQ. V lost 0 bases and J 2 bases, leaving 3 bases between the germline ends. The CDR3 loop spans 14 amino acids. The CDR3, as DNA: TGCGCCAGCAGCTTGGCGGCCTATAATTCACCCCTCCACTTT. This encodes CASSLAAYNSPLHF. Drawing the rest from reference TRBV5-1 and TRBJ1-6, the complete variable domain is KAGVTQTPRYLIKTRGQQVTLSCSPISGHRSVSWYQQTPGQGLQFLFEYFSETQRNKGNFPGRFSGRQFSNSRSEMNVSTLELGDSALYLCASSLAAYNSPLHFGNGTRLTVT.

The chain recombines TRBV18 with TRBJ1-5, with D possibly being TRBD1 (5 bases). V shed 5 bases and J shed 8 bases, with 13 bases lying between them. Germline V lookup: CDR1 KGHSH, CDR2 LQKENI. The CDR3 runs 13 residues. The CDR3 sequence is CASSLQDFEPQHF. CDR3 bases: TGTGCCAGCTCATTACAGGATTTTGAGCCCCAGCATTTT. Filled out from reference TRBV18 and TRBJ1-5, the complete variable domain reads NAGVMQNPRHLVRRRGQEARLRCSPMKGHSHVYWYRQLPEEGLKFMVYLQKENIIDESGMPKERFSAEFPKEGPSILRIQQVVRGDSAAYFCASSLQDFEPQHFGDGTRLSIL.

The chain recombines TRBV28 with TRBJ1-2; D perhaps matches TRBD1 (5 bases). CDR1 MDHEN and CDR2 SYDVKM come from the germline V gene. The CDR3 consists of 14 residues. The V gene lost 6 bases and the J gene lost 4 bases, with 15 bases spanning the gap. CDR3 residues: CASRPQGLGYGYTF. The CDR3 DNA sequence: TGTGCCAGCAGGCCTCAGGGACTAGGCTATGGCTACACCTTC.

The chain is built from TRBV7-9 and TRBJ2-3; TRBD2 matches at 9 bases. Germline trimming cut 5 bases from V and 13 bases from J; bases unmatched to any gene: 7. CDR1 SEHNR and CDR2 FQNEAQ come from the germline V gene (reference sequence). This CDR3 comprises 12 residues. The CDR3 sequence is CASSAGGRREYF. The CDR3 nucleotides are TGTGCCAGCAGCGCGGGAGGGCGAAGGGAGTATTTT.

The V and J genes are TRBV20-1 and TRBJ2-7; 9 positions match TRBD2. Germline trimming cut 3 bases from V and 0 bases from J; bases unmatched to any gene: 6. Germline CDR1 and CDR2: DFQATT and SNEGSKA (reference sequence). This CDR3 spans 15 amino acids. CDR3 DNA sequence: TGCAGTGCTAGTCCGACTAGCGGTATCTCCTACGAGCAGTACTTC. It specifies CSASPTSGISYEQYF.

This clone was found once. The chain combines TRBV6-4 with TRBJ1-1; weak D call: TRBD1 (6 bases). The germline V gene encodes CDR1 MRHNA and CDR2 SNTAGT. V was trimmed by 3 bases and J by 3 bases, leaving 8 bases between them. This CDR3 region has 13 residues. CDR3 protein: CASSESGDTEAFF. CDR3 nucleotides: TGTGCCAGCAGTGAATCAGGGGACACTGAAGCTTTCTTT.

J is TRBJ2-1 and V is TRBV5-1; 7 bases fit TRBD2. There are 17 residues in the CDR3. Germline CDR1 reads SGHRS; CDR2 reads YFSETQ. V shed 7 bases and J 0 bases; nucleotides not matched to a gene: 13. Written as DNA, the CDR3 is TGCGCCAGCGGTTGGGGAGGGCTTAGTGGCTCCTACAATGAGCAGTTCTTC. Amino acid sequence: CASGWGGLSGSYNEQFF.

The V gene is TRBV3-1 (or the pseudogene TRBV3-2), the J gene TRBJ2-2; D may be TRBD1 (6 bases). The CDR3 is 14 amino acids. Germline CDR1 is LGHDT and CDR2 is YNNKEL (reference sequence). Trimming removed 5 bases at V and 5 bases at J, with 12 bases between. Written as DNA, the CDR3 is TGTGCCAGCAGCTTTCGACAGGCTACCGGGGAGCTGTTTTTT. Encoded protein: CASSFRQATGELFF.

V gene TRBV27 combines with J gene TRBJ2-1, with TRBD2 matching over 7 bases. The CDR3 is 13 residues long. Looked up from germline, CDR1 is MNHEY and CDR2 is SMNVEV (reference sequence). J lost 10 bases, V lost 3 bases, and 6 bases had no gene match. The CDR3 loop is CASSFPGGREQFF. The CDR3 DNA reads TGTGCCAGCAGTTTTCCGGGGGGTAGAGAGCAGTTCTTC.

The rearrangement links TRBV7-9 to TRBJ2-3, with D possibly being TRBD1 (6 bases). Trimming took 1 base from V and 2 from J, leaving 10 bases between them. The CDR3 runs 15 residues. CDR1 SEHNR and CDR2 FQNEAQ come from the germline V gene (reference sequence). In DNA, the CDR3 is TGTGCCAGCAGCTTAGGTCAGGGGAACACAGATACGCAGTATTTT. Its translation is CASSLGQGNTDTQYF.